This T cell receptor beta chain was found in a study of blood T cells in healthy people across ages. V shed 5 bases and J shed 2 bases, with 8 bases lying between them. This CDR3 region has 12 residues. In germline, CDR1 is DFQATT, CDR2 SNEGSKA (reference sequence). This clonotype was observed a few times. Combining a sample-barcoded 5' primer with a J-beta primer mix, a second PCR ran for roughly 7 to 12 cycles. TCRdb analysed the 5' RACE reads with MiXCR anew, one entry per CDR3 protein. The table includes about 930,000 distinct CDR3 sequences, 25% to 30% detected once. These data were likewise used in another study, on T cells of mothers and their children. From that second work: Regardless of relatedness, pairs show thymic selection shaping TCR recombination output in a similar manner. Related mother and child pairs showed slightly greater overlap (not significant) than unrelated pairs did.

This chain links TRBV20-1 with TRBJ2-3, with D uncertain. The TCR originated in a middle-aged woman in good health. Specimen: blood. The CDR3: CSAPLDTDTQYF. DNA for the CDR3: TGCAGTGCTCCCCTGGACACAGATACGCAGTATTTT.